This TCR beta chain was retrieved from a study of patients and donors after allogeneic stem cell transplantation. In TCRdb, the RT-PCR reads were re-called with MiXCR into one record per CDR3 protein. The top ten hold 5% to 7.5% of the sample, which has more than 850,000 distinct CDR3 sequences, roughly 18% seen once. The sequenced sample was blood, either unsorted or a sorted T cell fraction (not recorded which). The sequence came from a human donor who was either an allogeneic HSCT recipient or a stem cell or donor lymphocyte infusion donor (not recorded which). It is not recorded whose cells these are; they may come from a transplant donor.

CDR3 sequence: CSGTLMGAVDYTF. The CDR3 DNA is TGCAGCGGAACCCTGATGGGGGCGGTAGACTACACCTTC. The genes are TRBV29-1 and TRBJ1-2; D might be TRBD1 (6 bases). Per the germline V gene, CDR1 is SQVTM and CDR2 is ANQGSEA. The CDR3 length is 13 residues. The germline V and J ends were trimmed by 7 bases and 10 bases, with 22 bases remaining between them. Looking up the rest from reference TRBV29-1 and TRBJ1-2 gives the full variable domain: SAVISQKPSRDICQRGTSLTIQCQVDSQVTMMFWYRQQPGQSLTLIATANQGSEATYESGFVIDKFPISRPNLTFSTLTVSNMSPEDSSIYLCSGTLMGAVDYTFGSGTRLTVV.